This T cell receptor (beta chain) was profiled in a study of T cells after posttransplantation cyclophosphamide. About this clone itself: The antigen is unknown.

Peripheral blood was collected from the related graft donor on the marrow donation day. Cells defined as naive were viable CD3+CD4+ or CD3+CD8+ and CCR7+CD45RA+CD45RO-CD95-CD27+CD28+. Study findings and constraints: TRB overlap between skin or GI tissue T cells and blood was limited. Recipient CMV seropositivity and CMV reactivation strongly tracked TRB clonality.

The repertoire was sequenced with immunoSEQ multiplex PCR; TCRdb's copy has only in-frame clones and lacks some. The data contain 21,000 or so clones, approximately 98% of them seen just once; the ten biggest clones take up around 0.15%. The CDR3 sequence is 18 residues long. Trimming took 3 bases from V and 6 from J; bases not matched to a gene: 18. Per germline, CDR1 SGDLS and CDR2 YYNGEE. Sequencing was performed on naive CD8+ T cells sorted from PBMCs. The rearrangement links TRBV9 to TRBJ1-2; 9 bases line up with TRBD1. The clonotype was recovered from a man in his forties in good health, CMV-negative, and a related stem cell transplant donor. Here the CDR3 DNA reads TGTGCCAGCAGCGCCGGGGCCGGGACAGGGATCCGATATCATGGCTACACCTTC. This translates into CASSAGAGTGIRYHGYTF.